This T cell receptor (beta chain) derives from a study of Tregs in tolerant kidney transplant recipients. Study results and limitations: Donor-specific Treg expansion exceeded global Treg expansion in tolerant patients, suggesting antigen drive.

Thawed PBMCs were FACS-sorted into unstimulated CD4+CD25+CD127- regulatory T cells, CD4+CD25- non-regulatory cells, CD4 and CD8 cells. CDR3 length: 13 amino acids. Germline trimming cut 4 bases from V and 4 bases from J; bases unmatched to any gene: 4. Germline V gene data show CDR1 as SGHNT and CDR2 as YYREEE (reference sequence). On this clone itself: What it binds is unknown.

This table comes from immunoSEQ multiplex PCR, and its TCRdb copy is limited to in-frame clones, with some not included. The data contain about 61,000 clones, over 75% of them singletons. This chain uses TRBV5-4 with TRBJ1-2, with 7 positions matching TRBD1. The source is a human donor who received a combined kidney and bone marrow transplant. The input for sequencing was Tregs from blood, taken before the transplant. The CDR3 nucleotides are TGTGCCAGCAGCGCCGGGACAGCCTATGGCTACACCTTC. Protein: CASSAGTAYGYTF.